The 20 T cell receptor beta chains presented below share a single source sample, sequenced in a study of CD8 T cells in ankylosing spondylitis (dated by TCRdb to about 2017). The library was generated by 5' RACE. For sequencing, an Illumina HiSeq 2500 was employed. The public reads were quality trimmed at Q25 with fastp and then assembled into clones with MiXCR by TCRdb, keeping productive beta chains. Every entry covers one CDR3 protein and lists the most common genes and DNA from its rows. The sample profile shows around 300,000 distinct CDR3 sequences; 11% of them were found once. 9.1% of the sample is held by the ten biggest clonotypes. Sequencing was done on a sample of blood, either unsorted or a sorted T cell fraction (not recorded which). The receptors here all came from a female donor with ankylosing spondylitis or in good health (not recorded which).

This clonotype was observed many times. The chain employs TRBV6-2 or TRBV6-3 and TRBJ2-7; D remains ambiguous. The CDR3 loop spans 13 amino acids. Trimming took 5 bases from V and 12 from J, leaving 20 bases between them. Germline CDR1 MNHEY, CDR2 SVGEGT. In DNA, the CDR3 is TGTGCCAGCAGTCCTTTTTCGACGGCCCGGCGGTACTTC. It yields the protein CASSPFSTARRYF.

J is TRBJ1-4 and V is TRBV20-1, with 7 positions matching TRBD1. The V gene's germline CDR1 is DFQATT and CDR2 SNEGSKA (reference sequence). Trimming removed 6 bases from V and 3 bases from J; junction bases left unmatched: 4. The CDR3 consists of 13 residues. The CDR3 DNA reads as TGCAGTGCAAAGACAGGGCCTAATGAAAAACTGTTTTTT. It translates to CSAKTGPNEKLFF.

This clonotype was detected many times. The genes are TRBV6-4 and TRBJ2-3; no clear D gene. The germline V gene encodes CDR1 MRHNA and CDR2 SNTAGT. The CDR3 loop spans 15 amino acids. V lost 2 bases to trimming and J lost 0 bases, with 9 bases between them. The CDR3 reads CASSDGSQSTDTQYF. The CDR3 nucleotides are TGTGCCAGCAGTGACGGCAGCCAAAGCACAGATACGCAGTATTTT.

This clonotype has a count of ten or more. This chain links TRBV5-1 with TRBJ1-1; weak D call: TRBD1 (6 bases). Germline loops: CDR1 SGHRS, CDR2 YFSETQ. The CDR3 totals 14 residues. V gave up 4 bases and J gave up 5 bases, with 15 bases separating them. CDR3 sequence (DNA): TGCGCCAGCAGCGCGACCTTACAGGGAACTGAAGCTTTCTTT. Its protein product is CASSATLQGTEAFF. Full variable domain (rest looked up from reference TRBV5-1 and TRBJ1-1): KAGVTQTPRYLIKTRGQQVTLSCSPISGHRSVSWYQQTPGQGLQFLFEYFSETQRNKGNFPGRFSGRQFSNSRSEMNVSTLELGDSALYLCASSATLQGTEAFFGQGTRLTVV.

As DNA, the CDR3 is TGTGCCAGCTCGGGGGGCACTAACTATGGCTACACCTTC. Protein product: CASSGGTNYGYTF. The rearrangement uses TRBV28 and TRBJ1-2; possible D gene TRBD1, 6 bases. V gave up 8 bases and J gave up 0 bases, with 10 bases separating them. The CDR3 is 13 amino acids. Looked up from germline, CDR1 is MDHEN and CDR2 is SYDVKM.

The chain joins TRBV7-3 to TRBJ2-5, with 9 bases aligning to TRBD2. Germline CDR1 SGHTA, CDR2 FQGTGA. The ends lost 5 bases at V and 6 bases at J; junction bases unmatched: 13. The CDR3 totals 16 residues. Here the CDR3 reads CASSPRGGGASKTQYF. The CDR3 nucleotides are TGTGCCAGCAGCCCGAGGGGCGGGGGGGCTAGCAAGACCCAGTACTTC.

This clonotype was seen repeatedly, ten times or more. The V and J genes are TRBV29-1 and TRBJ2-5; D gene uncertain. This CDR3 comprises 13 residues. Trimming cost V 2 bases and J 2 bases, with 9 bases left between them. Germline V lookup: CDR1 SQVTM, CDR2 ANQGSEA. CDR3 residues: CSVERLMQETQYF. In DNA form, the CDR3 reads TGCAGCGTTGAAAGACTGATGCAAGAGACCCAGTACTTC.

This clonotype was found many times. This sequence joins TRBV28 and TRBJ1-2, with a tentative D call TRBD1 (5 bases). The CDR3 loop spans 15 amino acids. V was trimmed by 6 bases and J by 4 bases, leaving 18 bases between them. The germline gives CDR1 MDHEN, CDR2 SYDVKM. The CDR3 nucleotides read TGTGCCAGCAGGGGGGTTTGGGGCAGTGGCTATGGCTACACCTTC. This gives the protein CASRGVWGSGYGYTF.

This clonotype was counted many times. The V gene is TRBV5-1, the J gene TRBJ2-1; 7 nucleotides match TRBD1. Trimming cost V 5 bases and J 0 bases; bases outside gene matches: 8. This CDR3 comprises 16 residues. CDR1 is SGHRS, CDR2 YFSETQ, per germline. The chain's CDR3 is CASRFTTGLSYNEQFF. As DNA, the CDR3 is TGCGCCAGCAGATTCACGACAGGGCTCTCCTACAATGAGCAGTTCTTC.

This clonotype showed up just a few times. This chain joins TRBV2 and TRBJ2-5; 8 bases agree with TRBD1. V was clipped by 4 bases and J by 5 bases; unmatched bases: 9. The germline CDR1 and CDR2 sequences are SNHLY and FYNNEI. The CDR3 has 15 residues. CDR3 nucleotide sequence: TGTGCCAGCAGTGGTCCAGGGGGCGAGGGGGAGACCCAGTACTTC. Protein sequence: CASSGPGGEGETQYF.

This clonotype came up a few times. A much larger clone differs by one base, so this may be a read error. CDR3 sequence: CASSQEMGRLAGNTIYF. As DNA, the CDR3 is TGCGCCAGCAGCCAAGAAATGGGGCGTCTGGCTGGAAACACCATATATTTT. J is TRBJ1-3 and V is TRBV4-3, with D possibly TRBD1 on 5 matching bases. V dropped 0 bases and J dropped 2 bases, with 14 bases sitting between them. This CDR3 comprises 17 residues. Germline CDR1 and CDR2: LGHNA and YSLEER.

This clonotype was counted ten times or more. The chain is built from TRBV28 and TRBJ2-1; 7 bases are shared with TRBD2. With 5 bases clipped from V and 3 bases from J, the junction kept 10 bases outside the gene matches. There are 16 residues in the CDR3. Germline V lookup: CDR1 MDHEN, CDR2 SYDVKM. The chain's CDR3 is CASSPGGGGNYNEQFF. In nucleotides, the CDR3 is TGTGCCAGCAGTCCGGGCGGGGGAGGTAACTACAATGAGCAGTTCTTC.

This clonotype was seen repeatedly, ten times or more. This chain connects TRBV5-1 to TRBJ2-1, with TRBD2 matching 10 bases. V lost 0 bases and J lost 5; bases outside the gene matches: 2. The CDR3 has 15 amino acids. In germline, CDR1 is SGHRS, CDR2 YFSETQ. In DNA, the CDR3 is TGCGCCAGCAGCTTGGGAGCGGGGGGGAACAATGAGCAGTTCTTC. Protein product: CASSLGAGGNNEQFF.

There are a few counts of this clonotype. The V gene is TRBV7-3, the J gene TRBJ2-1; TRBD1 is a possible D gene (6 bases). Trimming took 4 bases from V and 2 from J, leaving 12 bases between them. This CDR3 spans 15 amino acids. In germline, CDR1 is SGHTA, CDR2 FQGTGA. Written as DNA, the CDR3 is TGTGCCAGCAGCTCTCGACAGGCAACCTACAATGAGCAGTTCTTC. It specifies CASSSRQATYNEQFF.

The rearrangement links TRBV4-2 to TRBJ2-5; D remains unclear. Germline V gene sequence: CDR1 LGHNA, CDR2 YNFKEQ. This CDR3 is built from 13 residues. Trimming cost V 2 bases and J 4 bases, with 8 bases left between them. As DNA, the CDR3 is TGTGCCAGCAGCCAAACATGGGGAGAGACCCAGTACTTC. Translated: CASSQTWGETQYF.

The chain carries TRBV20-1 and TRBJ1-6; 9 nucleotides agree with TRBD1. The CDR3 length is 16 residues. Germline trimming cut 5 bases from V and 5 bases from J; bases unmatched to any gene: 10. The germline CDR1 and CDR2 sequences are DFQATT and SNEGSKA (reference sequence). In DNA, the CDR3 is TGCAGTGCTCCCTACGGGACAGGGATAAATAATTCACCCCTCCACTTT. It encodes CSAPYGTGINNSPLHF.

This clonotype was recorded many times. The chain couples TRBV20-1 to TRBJ1-4, with a tentative D call TRBD1 (5 bases). V was clipped by 4 bases and J by 8 bases, with 20 bases between them. Germline V gene data show CDR1 as DFQATT and CDR2 as SNEGSKA (reference sequence). This CDR3 spans 15 amino acids. CDR3 amino acids: CSATGFLDTGEKLFF. The CDR3 DNA is TGCAGTGCTACCGGATTTTTAGATACAGGAGAAAAACTGTTTTTT.

This clonotype has a handful of counts. V gene TRBV28 combines with J gene TRBJ1-1, with D possibly matching TRBD1 (5 bases). The CDR3 contains 14 residues. V was trimmed by 2 bases and J by 5 bases, leaving 12 bases between them. Germline-derived CDR1 and CDR2 are MDHEN and SYDVKM. The CDR3 loop reads CASSLNRRLTEAFF. Here the CDR3 DNA reads TGTGCCAGCAGTTTAAACAGGAGGTTAACTGAAGCTTTCTTT.

This clonotype was observed many times. The chain employs TRBV20-1 and TRBJ2-1, with D possibly being TRBD1 (6 bases). This CDR3 comprises 16 residues. Trimming stripped 5 bases from V and 3 bases from J, with 20 bases between. The germline V gene has CDR1 DFQATT and CDR2 SNEGSKA (reference sequence). For the CDR3, the DNA is TGCAGTGCTTCTCAATTTGGGGGCCCTGACTACAATGAGCAGTTCTTC. Encoded protein: CSASQFGGPDYNEQFF.

At least ten counts were recorded for this clonotype. The chain carries TRBV20-1 and TRBJ2-5, with 7 bases aligning to TRBD2. The ends lost 4 bases at V and 5 bases at J; junction bases unmatched: 7. Looked up from germline, CDR1 is DFQATT and CDR2 is SNEGSKA (reference sequence). This CDR3 contains 13 residues. CDR3 in amino acids: CSAKRGEGETQYF. CDR3 coding DNA: TGCAGTGCTAAACGGGGGGAAGGGGAGACCCAGTACTTC.